The clone carrying this TCR beta chain came up a few times. The V segment lost 2 bases and the J segment 7 bases; nucleotides outside the gene matches: 5. Germline V gene lookup returns CDR1 MDHEN and CDR2 SYDVKM. There are 14 residues in the CDR3. The data are from a study of human T cells and chemical hapten exposure. Via MiXCR, TCRdb re-called the RACE reads, giving one row per CDR3 protein. The sample holds some 360,000 distinct CDR3 sequences, 4% to 6% seen once. Time point indicated: pre-sensitization, week 0. Stated treatment: therapeutic diphenylcyclopropenone sensitization with weekly scalp DPC.

This clonotype was obtained from a woman aged 50 to 65 with alopecia areata. Some clones in this sample may be carry-over from other donors' samples. J is TRBJ1-5 and V is TRBV28; 7 nucleotides agree with TRBD1. Specimen: whole blood, collected in connection with sensitization to the hapten diphenylcyclopropenone (DPC). CDR3 DNA sequence: TGTGCCAGCAGTTTACCAGGGGGACGACAGCCCCAGCATTTT. It translates to CASSLPGGRQPQHF.